These 5 T cell receptor beta chains share one sample of origin, sequenced in a study of T cell changes during pregnancy in multiple sclerosis. Method: immunoSEQ multiplex PCR; TCRdb's copy keeps in-frame clones and lacks some. The sample consists of roughly 48,000 clones, about 90% of them appearing once. This specimen was CD4+ T cells from peripheral blood mononuclear cells, taken in the second trimester of pregnancy. The receptors were sampled from a female donor with multiple sclerosis, enrolled in a pregnancy study.

The chain has TRBV4-3 and TRBJ2-7; maybe TRBD2 (6 bases). The germline V gene has CDR1 LGHNA and CDR2 YSLEER. V was trimmed by 0 bases and J by 11 bases, leaving 17 bases between them. CDR3 length: 14 residues. The CDR3 DNA is TGCGCCAGCAGCCAAGAACAAGGAGGGAAAGTCGAGTACTTC. Protein product: CASSQEQGGKVEYF.

The gene calls are TRBV28 and TRBJ2-1; 12 nucleotides agree with TRBD1. CDR3 length equals 16 residues. The trim removed 4 bases at V and 7 bases at J, leaving 8 bases unmatched. Germline V gene sequence: CDR1 MDHEN, CDR2 SYDVKM. The CDR3, as DNA: TGTGCCAGCAGTTCTCCGGGACAGGGGGCGCGGAATGAGCAGTTCTTC. Translated: CASSSPGQGARNEQFF.

This clone was recorded only once. This rearrangement joins TRBV7-9 to TRBJ1-1; 9 bases line up with TRBD1. Germline assignment: CDR1 SEHNR and CDR2 FQNEAQ (reference sequence). Trimming took 6 bases from V and 10 from J; bases not matched to a gene: 6. This CDR3 region has 12 residues. DNA of the CDR3: TGTGCCAGCAGGAGGGCGGGACAGGGAGCTTTCTTT. This encodes CASRRAGQGAFF.

There are a few counts of this clone. The chain uses TRBV19 and TRBJ2-1; TRBD2 matches at 8 bases. The CDR3 runs 15 residues. Germline loops: CDR1 LNHDA, CDR2 SQIVND (reference sequence). V lost 4 bases and J lost 0; bases outside the gene matches: 2. CDR3 nucleotide sequence: TGTGCCAGTAGTAACACTAGCGGCTCCTACAATGAGCAGTTCTTC. Protein sequence: CASSNTSGSYNEQFF.

Here the CDR3 reads CASSLLVGSGYTF. Here the CDR3 DNA reads TGTGCCAGCAGCTTGTTGGTTGGCTCTGGCTACACCTTC. The V call is TRBV5-5, the J call TRBJ1-2; D remains unclear. The V gene's germline CDR1 is SGHKS and CDR2 YYEKEE (reference sequence). The CDR3 has 13 residues. V lost 1 base and J 7 bases, leaving 11 bases between the germline ends.